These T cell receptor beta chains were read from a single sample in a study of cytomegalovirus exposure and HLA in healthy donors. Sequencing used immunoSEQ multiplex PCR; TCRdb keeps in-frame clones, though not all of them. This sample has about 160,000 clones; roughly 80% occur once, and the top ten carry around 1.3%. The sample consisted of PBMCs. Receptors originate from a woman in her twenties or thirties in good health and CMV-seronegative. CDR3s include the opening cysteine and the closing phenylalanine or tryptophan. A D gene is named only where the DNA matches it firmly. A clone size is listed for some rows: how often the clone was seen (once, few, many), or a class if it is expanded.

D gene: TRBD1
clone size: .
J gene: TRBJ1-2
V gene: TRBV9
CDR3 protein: CASSVGQGEYGYTF
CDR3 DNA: TGTGCCAGCAGCGTCGGACAGGGTGAATATGGCTACACCTTC

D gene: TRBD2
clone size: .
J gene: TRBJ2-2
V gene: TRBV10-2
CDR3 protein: CASSFPSGGGTGELFF
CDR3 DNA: TGCGCCAGCAGCTTCCCTAGCGGGGGGGGCACCGGGGAGCTGTTTTTT

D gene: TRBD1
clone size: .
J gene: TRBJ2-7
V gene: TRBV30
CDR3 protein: CAWSGGTAYEQYF
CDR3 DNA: TGTGCCTGGAGTGGGGGGACAGCGTACGAGCAGTACTTC

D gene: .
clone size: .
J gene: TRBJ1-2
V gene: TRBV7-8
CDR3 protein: CASSLSGTNYGYTF
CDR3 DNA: TGTGCCAGCAGCTTGAGCGGGACTAACTATGGCTACACCTTC

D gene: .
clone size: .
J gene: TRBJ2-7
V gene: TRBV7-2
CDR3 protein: CASSPGPPYEQYF
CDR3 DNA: TGTGCCAGCAGCCCAGGCCCGCCCTACGAGCAGTACTTC

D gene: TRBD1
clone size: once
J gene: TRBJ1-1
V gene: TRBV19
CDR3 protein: CASSIASGGRMNTEAFF
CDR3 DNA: TGTGCCAGTAGTATTGCCTCAGGGGGCCGGATGAACACTGAAGCTTTCTTT

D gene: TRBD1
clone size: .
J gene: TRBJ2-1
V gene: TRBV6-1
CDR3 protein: CASSEGTGQFF
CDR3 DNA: TGTGCCAGCAGTGAAGGGACAGGGCAGTTCTTC

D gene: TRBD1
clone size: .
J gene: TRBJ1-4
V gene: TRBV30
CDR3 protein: CAWSGGQGDEKLFF
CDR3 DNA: TGTGCCTGGAGTGGGGGACAGGGAGATGAAAAACTGTTTTTT

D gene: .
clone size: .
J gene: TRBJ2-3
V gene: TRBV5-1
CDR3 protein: CASSLFSTDTQYF
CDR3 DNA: TGCGCCAGCAGCTTGTTCTCTACAGATACGCAGTATTTT

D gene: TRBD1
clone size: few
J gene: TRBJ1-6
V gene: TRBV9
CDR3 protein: CASSGRTGDTPLHF
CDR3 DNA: TGTGCCAGCAGCGGCAGGACAGGGGATACACCCCTCCACTTT

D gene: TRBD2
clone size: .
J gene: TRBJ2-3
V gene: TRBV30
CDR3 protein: CAWLQAGVTDTQYF
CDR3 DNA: TGTGCCTGGCTCCAAGCGGGGGTAACAGATACGCAGTATTTT

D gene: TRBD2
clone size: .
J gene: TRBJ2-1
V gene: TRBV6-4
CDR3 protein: CASSLPPTSGRSYNEQFF
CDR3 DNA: TGTGCCAGCAGCTTACCCCCTACTAGCGGCCGCTCCTACAATGAGCAGTTCTTC

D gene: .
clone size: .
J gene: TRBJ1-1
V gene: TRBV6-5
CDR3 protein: CASSLEPSKNTEAFF
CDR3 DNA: TGTGCCAGCAGCCTAGAACCCTCAAAGAACACTGAAGCTTTCTTT

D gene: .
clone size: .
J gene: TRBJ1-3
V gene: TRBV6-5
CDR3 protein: CASSYSRDTGNTIYF
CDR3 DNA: TGTGCCAGCAGTTACTCCAGGGATACCGGAAACACCATATATTTT

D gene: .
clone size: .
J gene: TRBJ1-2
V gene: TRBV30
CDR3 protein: CAWSPGLGGYTF
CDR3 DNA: TGTGCCTGGAGTCCGGGTCTTGGGGGCTACACCTTC

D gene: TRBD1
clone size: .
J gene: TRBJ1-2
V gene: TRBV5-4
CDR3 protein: CASSRQTGGSYGYTF
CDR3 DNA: TGTGCCAGCAGCCGACAAACAGGGGGCAGCTATGGCTACACCTTC

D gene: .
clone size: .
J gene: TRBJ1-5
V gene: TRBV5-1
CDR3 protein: CASSFSGGGDQPQHF
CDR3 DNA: TGCGCCAGCAGCTTCTCGGGAGGCGGGGATCAGCCCCAGCATTTT

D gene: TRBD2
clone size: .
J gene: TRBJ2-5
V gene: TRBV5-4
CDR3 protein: CASSLRLAGGTQETQYF
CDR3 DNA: TGTGCCAGCAGCTTGAGGCTAGCGGGGGGGACACAAGAGACCCAGTACTTC

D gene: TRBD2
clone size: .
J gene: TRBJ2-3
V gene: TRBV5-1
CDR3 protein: CASSPGLAMSTDTQYF
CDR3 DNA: TGCGCCAGCAGCCCGGGACTAGCCATGAGCACAGATACGCAGTATTTT

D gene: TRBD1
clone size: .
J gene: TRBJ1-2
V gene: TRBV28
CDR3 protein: CASSTRQGVSGYTF
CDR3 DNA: TGTGCCAGCAGTACCCGACAGGGGGTTAGCGGCTACACCTTC

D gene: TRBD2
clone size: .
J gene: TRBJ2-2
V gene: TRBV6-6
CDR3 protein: CATFGLAGTGELFF
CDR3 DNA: TGTGCCACCTTCGGACTAGCGGGCACCGGGGAGCTGTTTTTT

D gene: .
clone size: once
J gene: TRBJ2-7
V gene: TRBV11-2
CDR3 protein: CASSLYYEQYF
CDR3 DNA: TGTGCCAGCAGCTTATACTACGAGCAGTACTTC

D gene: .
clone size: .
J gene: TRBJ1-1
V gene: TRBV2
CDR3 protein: CASSEEGEGVEAFF
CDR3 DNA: TGTGCCAGCAGTGAGGAGGGAGAGGGAGTTGAAGCTTTCTTT

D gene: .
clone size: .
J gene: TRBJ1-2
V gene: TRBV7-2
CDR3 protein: CASSLALTVNYGYTF
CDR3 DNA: TGTGCCAGCAGCTTAGCCTTGACAGTTAACTATGGCTACACCTTC

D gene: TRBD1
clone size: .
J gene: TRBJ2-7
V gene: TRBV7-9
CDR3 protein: CASSSAPGQGHYEQYF
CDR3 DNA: TGTGCCAGCAGCTCAGCCCCGGGACAGGGCCACTACGAGCAGTACTTC

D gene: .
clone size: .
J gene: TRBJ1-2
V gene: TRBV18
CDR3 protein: CASSPPRGYGYTF
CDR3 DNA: TGTGCCAGCTCACCACCGCGGGGCTATGGCTACACCTTC

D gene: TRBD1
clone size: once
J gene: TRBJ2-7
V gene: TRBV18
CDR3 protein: CASSPGTGYEQYF
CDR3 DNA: TGTGCCAGCTCACCCGGGACAGGGTACGAGCAGTACTTC

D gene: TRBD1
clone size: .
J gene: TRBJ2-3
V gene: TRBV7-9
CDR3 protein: CASSRDRGGTDTQYF
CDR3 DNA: TGTGCCAGCAGCCGGGACAGGGGGGGGACAGATACGCAGTATTTT

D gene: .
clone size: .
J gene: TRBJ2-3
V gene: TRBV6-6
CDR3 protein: CAPGEDTQYF
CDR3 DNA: TGTGCCCCCGGGGAGGATACGCAGTATTTT

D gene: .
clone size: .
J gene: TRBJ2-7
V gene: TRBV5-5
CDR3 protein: CASSLRGLLYEQYF
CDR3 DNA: TGTGCCAGCAGCTTGAGAGGACTACTCTACGAGCAGTACTTC

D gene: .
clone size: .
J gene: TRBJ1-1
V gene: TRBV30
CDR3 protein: CAWSLNTEAFF
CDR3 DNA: TGTGCCTGGAGCCTCAACACTGAAGCTTTCTTT

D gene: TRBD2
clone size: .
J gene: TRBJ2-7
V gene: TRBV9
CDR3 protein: CASSVMASGAYEQYF
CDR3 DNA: TGTGCCAGCAGCGTAATGGCTAGCGGGGCCTACGAGCAGTACTTC

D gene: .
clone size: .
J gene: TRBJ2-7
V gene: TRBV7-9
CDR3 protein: CASSPTVSRPPRPPYEQYF
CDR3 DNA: TGTGCCAGCAGCCCGACAGTATCCAGACCACCCCGCCCTCCCTACGAGCAGTACTTC

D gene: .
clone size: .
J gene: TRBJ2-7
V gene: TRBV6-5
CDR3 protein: CASSYSSQTYEQYF
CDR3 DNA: TGTGCCAGCAGTTACTCCTCACAGACGTACGAGCAGTACTTC

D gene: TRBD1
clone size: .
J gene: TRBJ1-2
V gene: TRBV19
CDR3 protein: CASSIAGQGLGYTF
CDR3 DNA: TGTGCCAGTAGTATCGCGGGACAGGGACTTGGCTACACCTTC

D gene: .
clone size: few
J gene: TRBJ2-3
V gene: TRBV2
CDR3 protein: CASSEASGPYTDTQYF
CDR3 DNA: TGTGCCAGCAGTGAAGCTTCGGGTCCCTACACAGATACGCAGTATTTT

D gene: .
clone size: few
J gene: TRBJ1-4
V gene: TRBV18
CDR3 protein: CASSPLTATNEKLFF
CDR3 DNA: TGTGCCAGCTCACCGCTGACAGCAACTAATGAAAAACTGTTTTTT

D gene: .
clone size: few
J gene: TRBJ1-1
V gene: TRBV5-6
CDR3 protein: CASSSVGGVWGRSTEAFF
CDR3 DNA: TGTGCCAGCAGTTCCGTTGGTGGTGTCTGGGGGAGGAGCACTGAAGCTTTCTTT

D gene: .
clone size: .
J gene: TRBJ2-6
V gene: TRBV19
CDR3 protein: CASSMDVTGANGLTF
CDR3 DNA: TGTGCCAGTAGTATGGACGTTACTGGGGCCAACGGCCTGACTTTC

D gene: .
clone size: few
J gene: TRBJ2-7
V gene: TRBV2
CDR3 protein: CASRVISSYEQYF
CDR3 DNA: TGTGCCAGCCGGGTTATAAGCTCCTACGAGCAGTACTTC

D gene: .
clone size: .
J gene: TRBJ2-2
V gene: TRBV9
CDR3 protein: CASSVPGGTGELFF
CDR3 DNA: TGTGCCAGCAGCGTCCCCGGGGGAACCGGGGAGCTGTTTTTT

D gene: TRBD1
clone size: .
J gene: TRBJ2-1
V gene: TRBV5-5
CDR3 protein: CASSLRDRDRAYNEQFF
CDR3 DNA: TGTGCCAGCAGCTTGCGAGACCGGGACAGGGCCTACAATGAGCAGTTCTTC

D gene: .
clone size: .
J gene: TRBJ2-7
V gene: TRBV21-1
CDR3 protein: CASSKALSLAGATYEQYF
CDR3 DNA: TGTGCCAGCAGCAAAGCGCTTTCACTAGCGGGGGCCACCTACGAGCAGTACTTC

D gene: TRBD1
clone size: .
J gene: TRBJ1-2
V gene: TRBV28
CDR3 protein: CASSAAPGQLYGYTF
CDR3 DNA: TGTGCCAGCAGTGCTGCTCCGGGACAGCTCTATGGCTACACCTTC

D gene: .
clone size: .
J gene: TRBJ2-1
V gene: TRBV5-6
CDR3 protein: CASSSVGTSSYNEQFF
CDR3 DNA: TGTGCCAGCAGCTCGGTGGGCACTAGTTCATACAATGAGCAGTTCTTC

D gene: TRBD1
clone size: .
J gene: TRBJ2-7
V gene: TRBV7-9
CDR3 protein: CASSWDSAYEQYF
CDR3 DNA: TGTGCCAGCAGCTGGGACAGCGCCTACGAGCAGTACTTC

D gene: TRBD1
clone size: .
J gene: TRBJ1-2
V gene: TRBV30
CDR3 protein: CAWNNDRGYGYTF
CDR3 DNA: TGTGCCTGGAACAACGACAGGGGGTATGGCTACACCTTC

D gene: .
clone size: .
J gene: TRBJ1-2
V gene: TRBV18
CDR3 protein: CASSPTKSGDYGYTF
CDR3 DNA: TGTGCCAGCTCACCAACAAAGTCGGGGGACTATGGCTACACCTTC

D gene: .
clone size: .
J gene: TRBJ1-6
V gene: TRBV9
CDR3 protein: CASSPNSPLHF
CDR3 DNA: TGTGCCAGCAGCCCAAATTCACCCCTCCACTTT

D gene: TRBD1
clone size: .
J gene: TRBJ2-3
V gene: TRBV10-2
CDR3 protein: CASSGGQASTDTQYF
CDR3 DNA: TGCGCCAGCAGTGGGGGACAGGCGAGCACAGATACGCAGTATTTT

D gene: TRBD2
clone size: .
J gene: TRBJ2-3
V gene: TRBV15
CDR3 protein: CATSSPSSAGGGTDTQYF
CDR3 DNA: TGTGCCACCAGCAGTCCTTCCTCCGCGGGGGGGGGCACAGATACGCAGTATTTT

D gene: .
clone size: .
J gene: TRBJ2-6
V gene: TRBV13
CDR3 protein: CASSPSAGSGANVLTF
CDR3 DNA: TGTGCCAGCAGCCCCTCGGCGGGCTCTGGGGCCAACGTCCTGACTTTC

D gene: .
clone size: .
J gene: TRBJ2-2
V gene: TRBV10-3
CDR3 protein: CAISGAGTWELTGELFF
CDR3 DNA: TGTGCCATCAGTGGGGCCGGGACTTGGGAGCTGACCGGGGAGCTGTTTTTT